A selection of T cell receptor beta chains follows, all from one sample in a study of response to subunit inactivated influenza vaccine. TCRdb re-derived calls from the RT-PCR reads in MiXCR, one entry per CDR3 protein. There are 650,000 to 800,000 distinct CDR3 sequences in the sample; about 14% occur only once, and roughly 6.4% lies in the top ten. The sequences come from PBMCs from blood, collected roughly 2 weeks before vaccination. Source of these receptors: a man in his fifties who received an inactivated influenza vaccine. CDR3s include the opening cysteine and the closing phenylalanine or tryptophan. Each record gives: V gene, clone size, J gene, D gene, CDR3 DNA, CDR3 protein. D genes are given only for firm matches. Expanded clones are given a class, and other clones once, few, many or no size at all.

V: TRBV20-1; size: few; J: TRBJ2-5; D: .; DNA: TGCAGTGCTAGTAACTCGGGGGGCGGAAGGGAGACCCAGTACTTC; CDR3: CSASNSGGGRETQYF
V: TRBV7-6; size: .; J: TRBJ2-1; D: .; DNA: TGTGCCAGCAGCTCCGTGGGGAAATGGGTCCCAGGGTCAGGTTACAATGAGCAGTTCTTC; CDR3: CASSSVGKWVPGSGYNEQFF
V: TRBV5-1; size: .; J: TRBJ2-3; D: TRBD2; DNA: TGCGCCAGCAGCCCTAGCGGGTCTCAAGATACGCAGTATTTT; CDR3: CASSPSGSQDTQYF
V: TRBV27; size: .; J: TRBJ1-6; D: .; DNA: TGTGCCAGCAGTTCTACCCCCCCTTTGGCCGGTTCACCCCTCCACTTT; CDR3: CASSSTPPLAGSPLHF
V: TRBV12-3/TRBV12-4; size: few; J: TRBJ2-2; D: TRBD1; DNA: TGTGCCAGCAGGACGACAGGGGTGAACACCGGGGAGCTGTTTTTT; CDR3: CASRTTGVNTGELFF
V: TRBV7-2; size: .; J: TRBJ1-2; D: TRBD1; DNA: TGTGCCAGCAGCTTAGAACCAGGGGGCCTAGGTGGCTACACCTTC; CDR3: CASSLEPGGLGGYTF
V: TRBV20-1; size: .; J: TRBJ2-2; D: .; DNA: TGCAGTGCTAGATCTTCGGCCGCCGGGGAGCTGTTTTTT; CDR3: CSARSSAAGELFF
V: TRBV7-7; size: .; J: TRBJ2-2; D: .; DNA: TGTGCTAGCAGCCCGACAGTACAGAACACCGGGGAGCTGTTTTTT; CDR3: CASSPTVQNTGELFF
V: TRBV6-1; size: .; J: TRBJ2-4; D: .; DNA: TGTGCCAGCAGTACCCCCACGGGGTCCAAAAACATTCAGTACTTC; CDR3: CASSTPTGSKNIQYF
V: TRBV10-1; size: .; J: TRBJ2-2; D: .; DNA: TGCGCCAGCAGGGAGAGGGCGGGCACCGGGGAGCTGTTTTTT; CDR3: CASRERAGTGELFF
V: TRBV9; size: .; J: TRBJ2-3; D: .; DNA: TGTGCCAGCAGCCCCCAGTCGCGGACTAGCACAGATACGCAGTATTTT; CDR3: CASSPQSRTSTDTQYF
V: TRBV5-4; size: few; J: TRBJ2-3; D: .; DNA: TGTGCCAGCGCTTCGAGGATAACAGATACGCAGTATTTT; CDR3: CASASRITDTQYF
V: TRBV4-3; size: .; J: TRBJ1-2; D: .; DNA: TGCGCCAGCAGCCAAGATAACAATCAGGGCTACACCTTC; CDR3: CASSQDNNQGYTF
V: TRBV12-3/TRBV12-4; size: many; J: TRBJ2-1; D: TRBD2; DNA: TGTGCCAGCAGTTCGGTAGCGGGAGGGTACAATGAGCAGTTCTTC; CDR3: CASSSVAGGYNEQFF
V: TRBV6-5; size: .; J: TRBJ1-6; D: TRBD1; DNA: TGTGCCAGCAGTTACTCGACAGGGGCCGGCTATAATTCACCCCTCCACTTT; CDR3: CASSYSTGAGYNSPLHF
V: TRBV7-9; size: few; J: TRBJ1-2; D: .; DNA: TGTGCCAGCAGCTTAAGTGGGCCCAGAGTAGGCTACACCTTC; CDR3: CASSLSGPRVGYTF
V: TRBV12-3/TRBV12-4; size: few; J: TRBJ2-5; D: TRBD1; DNA: TGTGCCAGCAGTCACACAGGGGGTGGAGAGACCCAGTACTTC; CDR3: CASSHTGGGETQYF
V: TRBV29-1; size: few; J: TRBJ1-1; D: .; DNA: TGCAGCGTTGAAGCTGATGTCGGACCTAACACTGAAGCTTTCTTT; CDR3: CSVEADVGPNTEAFF
V: TRBV28; size: .; J: TRBJ2-7; D: .; DNA: TGTGCCAGCAGTCTAGAAGGGGGAGCCAGCTCCTACGAGCAGTACTTC; CDR3: CASSLEGGASSYEQYF
V: TRBV5-1; size: .; J: TRBJ2-7; D: .; DNA: TGCGCCAGCGCAAGGGACGAAAGGGACGAGCAGTACTTC; CDR3: CASARDERDEQYF
V: TRBV5-1; size: .; J: TRBJ2-1; D: .; DNA: TGCGCCAGCAGCTTCTCGAGGGGGTTTAGGAATGAGCAGTTCTTC; CDR3: CASSFSRGFRNEQFF
V: TRBV7-6; size: few; J: TRBJ2-2; D: TRBD2; DNA: TGTGCCAGCAGCCCCCGGACTAGCGAGAACACCGGGGAGCTGTTTTTT; CDR3: CASSPRTSENTGELFF
V: TRBV14; size: few; J: TRBJ2-1; D: .; DNA: TGTGCCAGCAGCCAACTACCGATTTACTCCTACAATGAGCAGTTCTTC; CDR3: CASSQLPIYSYNEQFF
V: TRBV7-6; size: few; J: TRBJ1-3; D: .; DNA: TGTGCCAGCAGCAGCCTAACAGGGCGCTCTGGAAACACCATATATTTT; CDR3: CASSSLTGRSGNTIYF
V: TRBV7-9; size: .; J: TRBJ1-1; D: .; DNA: TGTGCCAGCTCGAAACTGGACCCAGGGAACACTGAAGCTTTCTTT; CDR3: CASSKLDPGNTEAFF
V: TRBV7-9; size: many; J: TRBJ1-1; D: .; DNA: TGTGCCAGCAGCTTAGACAGGAGGGACACTGAAGCTTTCTTT; CDR3: CASSLDRRDTEAFF
V: TRBV30; size: .; J: TRBJ1-5; D: .; DNA: TGTGCCTGGAGTGACTTGAAGGGATCCCAGCATTTT; CDR3: CAWSDLKGSQHF
V: TRBV4-3; size: few; J: TRBJ2-6; D: .; DNA: TGCGCCAGCAGCCAAGAAATCCCAGGTTGGGCCAACGTCCTGACTTTC; CDR3: CASSQEIPGWANVLTF
V: TRBV7-9; size: .; J: TRBJ2-1; D: TRBD1; DNA: TGTGCCAGCAGCCAGCGTCCGGGACAGGATTCCTACAATGAGCAGTTCTTC; CDR3: CASSQRPGQDSYNEQFF
V: TRBV29-1; size: many; J: TRBJ2-3; D: .; DNA: TGCAGCGTTGAAGATCCCCATGGGACAGATACGCAGTATTTT; CDR3: CSVEDPHGTDTQYF
V: TRBV6-1; size: .; J: TRBJ2-3; D: .; DNA: TGTGCCAGCAGTAAAGCCCGAGATACGCAGTATTTT; CDR3: CASSKARDTQYF
V: TRBV6-1; size: few; J: TRBJ2-3; D: TRBD1; DNA: TGTGCCAGCAGCCGAGGACAGGGATGGCGTACGCAGTATTTT; CDR3: CASSRGQGWRTQYF
V: TRBV7-2; size: few; J: TRBJ2-1; D: .; DNA: TGTGCCAGCAGCCCCCAACGTGCGGGCCATGAGCAGTTCTTC; CDR3: CASSPQRAGHEQFF
V: TRBV18; size: many; J: TRBJ2-5; D: .; DNA: TGTGCCAGCTCACCACCGGTGGAGACCCAGTACTTC; CDR3: CASSPPVETQYF
V: TRBV29-1; size: .; J: TRBJ2-1; D: TRBD1; DNA: TGCAGCGTCCCCAACCGGGACAGGGGTGACAATGAGCAGTTCTTC; CDR3: CSVPNRDRGDNEQFF
V: TRBV19; size: few; J: TRBJ2-1; D: TRBD1; DNA: TGTGCCAGTAGTGAACCCCGGGACAGGGCACGCAGGGATGAGCAGTTCTTC; CDR3: CASSEPRDRARRDEQFF
V: TRBV27; size: few; J: TRBJ2-3; D: .; DNA: TGTGCCAGCAGTTTTGGGCGGATCCCCCCAGATACGCAGTATTTT; CDR3: CASSFGRIPPDTQYF
V: TRBV28; size: once; J: TRBJ2-5; D: .; DNA: TGTGCCAGCAGTCTCTCCGGGACGGCTAACAGGGTATACTTC; CDR3: CASSLSGTANRVYF
V: TRBV20-1; size: .; J: TRBJ2-7; D: .; DNA: TGCAGTGCATACAGGGTTGGGGGCGAGCAGTACTTC; CDR3: CSAYRVGGEQYF
V: TRBV30; size: .; J: TRBJ1-2; D: TRBD1; DNA: TGTGCCTGGAGATCCCGGGACAGGGGCTATGGCTACACCTTC; CDR3: CAWRSRDRGYGYTF
V: TRBV15; size: few; J: TRBJ2-5; D: TRBD2; DNA: TGTGCCACCAGCCCCCGATCCGGCGGGAGGGAGACCCAGTACTTC; CDR3: CATSPRSGGRETQYF
V: TRBV7-8; size: .; J: TRBJ1-5; D: .; DNA: TGTGCCAGCAGCCCGGGACTTTTTCAGCCCCAGCATTTT; CDR3: CASSPGLFQPQHF